The source of this T cell receptor (beta chain) is a study of blood T cells in healthy people across ages. Per sample, no less than 5 micrograms of total RNA were extracted. For the second PCR, which ran for roughly 6 to 11 cycles, a sample-barcoded 5' primer and a J-beta primer mix were used. Each TCR beta cDNA got a 12-nucleotide random molecular identifier. MiXCR, applied by TCRdb to the 5' RACE reads, yields one record per CDR3 protein. This sample has fewer than 800,000 distinct CDR3 sequences, with more than 40% found just once. Study observations and caveats: Estimates of diversity drawn from one million T cells were considered underestimates.

Note on this clonotype: Its antigen is currently unknown.

The sequencing input was blood. This sequence originates from a woman aged 60-75 years in good health.

The CDR3 bases are TGTGCCAGCAGCAGAAAGGAATCGACAGTCTCGGCTGAAGCTTTCTTT. Its protein product is CASSRKESTVSAEAFF. The chain couples TRBV7-8 to TRBJ1-1; D is perhaps TRBD1 (5 bases). Trimming removed 5 bases from V and 6 bases from J, with 22 bases in between. Looked up from germline, CDR1 is SGHVS and CDR2 is FQNEAQ. The CDR3 totals 16 residues.